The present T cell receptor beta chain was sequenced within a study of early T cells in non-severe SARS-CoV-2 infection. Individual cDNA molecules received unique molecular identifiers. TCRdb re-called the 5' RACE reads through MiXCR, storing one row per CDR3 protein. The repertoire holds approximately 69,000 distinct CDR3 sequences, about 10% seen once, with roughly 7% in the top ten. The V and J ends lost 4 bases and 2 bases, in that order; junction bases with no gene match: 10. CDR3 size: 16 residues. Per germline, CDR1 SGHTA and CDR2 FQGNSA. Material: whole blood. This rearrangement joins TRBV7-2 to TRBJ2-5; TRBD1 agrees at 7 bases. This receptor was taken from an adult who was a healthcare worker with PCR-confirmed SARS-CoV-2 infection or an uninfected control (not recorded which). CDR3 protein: CASSWDSLLGQETQYF. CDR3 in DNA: TGTGCCAGCAGCTGGGACAGCCTCCTGGGGCAAGAGACCCAGTACTTC.